This T cell receptor beta chain originates from a study of blood T cell repertoires in COVID-19. Study overall: Sample material is recorded as cDNA or gDNA derived from T cells, B-cell-depleted T cells, or PBMCs.

Authors' processing steps: Estimation of nucleated cell counts was performed using reference gene primer amplification. TCRdb's table, derived via immunoSEQ multiplex PCR, lists solely in-frame clones and lacks some. V and J calls plus clone size are reproduced from that table; the DNA served to infer D and trimming. Here the sample spans fewer than 200,000 clones, approximately 90% being singletons. This clone occurred once. Trimming took 1 base from V and 2 from J; bases not matched to a gene: 5. The CDR3 spans 15 residues. Looked up from germline, CDR1 is SGHRS and CDR2 is YFSETQ. J is TRBJ2-5 and V is TRBV5-1; TRBD1 agrees at 7 bases. The receptor was derived from a man between 45 and 60 years old who had recovered from COVID-19. The sequencing sample was made of peripheral blood. The CDR3 bases are TGCGCCAGCAGCTTGTTGGACAGGCGGCAAGAGACCCAGTACTTC. As protein: CASSLLDRRQETQYF.